This T cell receptor (beta chain) was sequenced in a study of immune cell composition in non-small cell lung cancer. Points from the study as a whole: Lung squamous cell carcinoma tumours had significantly higher top 10 clone scores and productive clonality than lung adenocarcinoma.

Comment on this clone: The antigen remains unidentified.

The CDR3 consists of 14 residues. V was clipped by 3 bases and J by 5 bases, with 10 bases between them. Germline V gives CDR1 MDHEN, CDR2 SYDVKM. Sequencing was performed with immunoSEQ multiplex PCR; in TCRdb, only in-frame clones are kept and a portion is missing. The sample lists some 11,000 clones, 50% to 75% occurring once. The sequencing input was lung tumor tissue. The sequence was collected from a human donor with non-small cell lung cancer. This chain uses TRBV28 with TRBJ1-4, with D possibly being TRBD1 (6 bases). For the CDR3, the DNA is TGTGCCAGCAGTTTTCGTCAGGGGAATGAAAAACTGTTTTTT. It encodes CASSFRQGNEKLFF.